The clone carrying this T cell receptor beta chain appeared a few times. Its antigen is still unknown. This sample was taken from a study of response to subunit inactivated influenza vaccine. Study results and caveats: Authors suggested seasonal influenza vaccinations each recruit few new T cells.

V was clipped by 0 bases and J by 2 bases, with 4 bases between them. Germline assignment: CDR1 SGHAT and CDR2 FQNNGV. This CDR3 has 14 amino acids. One entry per CDR3 protein results from TCRdb running MiXCR on the RT-PCR reads. The sample carries 650,000 to 800,000 distinct CDR3 sequences, approximately 13% recorded once. The receptor was isolated from a man aged 50 to 59 who received an inactivated influenza vaccine. The V and J genes are TRBV11-2 and TRBJ2-2; the D is unclear. The sample was PBMCs from blood, taken 14 to 15 days before vaccination. As DNA, the CDR3 is TGTGCCAGCAGCTTAGACCCTAACACCGGGGAGCTGTTTTTT. Translated, it gives CASSLDPNTGELFF. Drawing the rest from reference TRBV11-2 and TRBJ2-2, the complete variable domain is EAGVAQSPRYKIIEKRQSVAFWCNPISGHATLYWYQQILGQGPKLLIQFQNNGVVDDSQLPKDRFSAERLKGVDSTLKIQPAKLEDSAVYLCASSLDPNTGELFFGEGSRLTVL.